The 32 T cell receptor beta chains listed next were all sequenced from one sample in a study of siplizumab effects on memory and regulatory T cells. The repertoire was sequenced with immunoSEQ multiplex PCR; TCRdb's copy has only in-frame clones and lacks some. This table has approximately 100,000 clones, roughly 92% appearing once. The specimen was Tregs sorted from blood. These receptors all come from a human donor in good health.

The chain links TRBV14 to TRBJ2-2; the D gene is possibly TRBD1 (5 bases). This CDR3 has 15 residues. V dropped 0 bases and J dropped 4 bases, with 9 bases sitting between them. Per germline, CDR1 SGHDN and CDR2 FVKESK. The CDR3 DNA reads TGTGCCAGCAGCCAAGATGCAGGGTTCACCGGGGAGCTGTTTTTT. Translated: CASSQDAGFTGELFF.

The sample holds one count of this clone. The chain links TRBV7-6 to TRBJ2-3, with D perhaps TRBD1 (6 bases). This CDR3 has 15 amino acids. Germline assignment: CDR1 SGHVS and CDR2 FNYEAQ. V lost 3 bases and J 1 base, leaving 11 bases between the germline ends. The CDR3, as DNA: TGTGCCAGCAGCTTGCAAGGACAGCGCACAGATACGCAGTATTTT. Protein sequence: CASSLQGQRTDTQYF.

V is TRBV14 and J is TRBJ2-6; D remains unclear. V was clipped by 0 bases and J by 2 bases, with 8 bases between them. The CDR3 is 16 residues long. Looked up from germline, CDR1 is SGHDN and CDR2 is FVKESK. This CDR3 is CASSQDRVAGANVLTF. The CDR3 DNA is TGTGCCAGCAGCCAAGATAGGGTAGCTGGGGCCAACGTCCTGACTTTC.

CDR3 sequence: CASSLGWANTEAFF. In DNA, the CDR3 is TGCGCCAGCAGCTTGGGTTGGGCGAACACTGAAGCTTTCTTT. The chain has TRBV5-1 and TRBJ1-1; no firm D call. V was cut by 0 bases and J by 1 base, with 7 bases left in between. Germline CDR1 SGHRS, CDR2 YFSETQ. This CDR3 is 14 amino acids long.

The chain is built from TRBV4-1 and TRBJ2-3; D gene unclear. V lost 0 bases and J lost 5, with 9 bases in between. Germline loops: CDR1 MGHRA, CDR2 YSYEKL. This CDR3 is 14 amino acids long. CDR3 protein: CASSQEGTGDTQYF. The DNA of the CDR3 is TGCGCCAGCAGCCAAGAGGGAACCGGAGATACGCAGTATTTT.

The CDR3 sequence is CASSIGGWETQYF. The CDR3, as DNA: TGTGCCAGTAGTATAGGGGGGTGGGAGACCCAGTACTTC. The chain couples TRBV19 to TRBJ2-5; D possibly matches TRBD1 or TRBD2 (5 bases each). Trimming shortened V by 1 base and J by 5 bases, and 8 bases separated the two germline ends. Germline loops: CDR1 LNHDA, CDR2 SQIVND (reference sequence). There are 13 residues in the CDR3.

The rearrangement links TRBV6-5 to TRBJ1-2; TRBD1 matches at 9 bases. There are 15 residues in the CDR3. Unmatched junction bases numbered 13, after V lost 6 bases and J lost 8 bases. Germline loops: CDR1 MNHEY, CDR2 SVGAGI. CDR3 in amino acids: CASREPGQGTRGYTF. The CDR3 DNA sequence: TGTGCCAGCAGGGAGCCGGGACAGGGAACAAGGGGCTACACCTTC.

The rearrangement uses TRBV20-1 and TRBJ2-7; 8 nucleotides align to TRBD1. From germline, CDR1 is DFQATT and CDR2 SNEGSKA (reference sequence). Trimming at V came to 5 bases and at J to 6 bases, leaving 3 bases not matched to a gene. The CDR3 contains 11 residues. DNA of the CDR3: TGCAGTGCTCCAGGACAGGGCGAGCAGTACTTC. Protein sequence: CSAPGQGEQYF.

V and J are TRBV27 and TRBJ2-7; 8 bases match TRBD2. The germline gives CDR1 MNHEY, CDR2 SMNVEV (reference sequence). The ends lost 2 bases at V and 3 bases at J; junction bases unmatched: 6. This CDR3 comprises 15 residues. CDR3 loop: CASSLTREVGYEQYF. Written as DNA, the CDR3 is TGTGCCAGCAGTTTAACGCGGGAGGTTGGCTACGAGCAGTACTTC.

The V call is TRBV18, the J call TRBJ1-4, with 11 bases fitting TRBD1. With 3 bases clipped from V and 3 bases from J, the junction kept 6 bases outside the gene matches. CDR1 and CDR2 from the germline V gene are KGHSH and LQKENI. The CDR3 is 17 residues long. The CDR3 loop reads CASSPGQGVLANEKLFF. The CDR3 coding sequence is TGTGCCAGCTCACCGGGACAGGGGGTTCTGGCTAATGAAAAACTGTTTTTT.

V is TRBV10-3 and J is TRBJ2-2; 8 positions agree with TRBD1. Looked up from germline, CDR1 is ENHRY and CDR2 is SYGVKD. CDR3 length: 16 residues. V trimming: 2 bases; J trimming: 3 bases; junction bases outside the gene matches: 5. The chain's CDR3 is CAISEGQGVHTGELFF. CDR3 DNA sequence: TGTGCCATCAGTGAGGGACAGGGCGTTCACACCGGGGAGCTGTTTTTT.

The genes are TRBV6-1 and TRBJ2-3; D uncertain. The CDR3 has 15 residues. Germline V lookup: CDR1 MNHNS, CDR2 SASEGT. V shed 0 bases and J shed 7 bases, with 14 bases lying between them. The CDR3: CASSEALGFSYTQYF. In nucleotides, the CDR3 is TGTGCCAGCAGTGAAGCATTGGGGTTTTCGTATACGCAGTATTTT.

The genes are TRBV5-6 and TRBJ1-1; 7 nucleotides line up with TRBD1. With V trimmed by 4 bases and J by 5 bases, 11 bases remained unmatched. The length of the CDR3 is 15 residues. The germline V gene encodes CDR1 SGHDT and CDR2 YYEEEE. CDR3 region: CASSPLPGQSTEAFF. CDR3 in DNA: TGTGCCAGCAGCCCACTCCCGGGACAGTCTACTGAAGCTTTCTTT. The whole variable domain, filled in from reference TRBV5-6 and TRBJ1-1, reads DAGVTQSPTHLIKTRGQQVTLRCSPKSGHDTVSWYQQALGQGPQFIFQYYEEEERQRGNFPDRFSGHQFPNYSSELNVNALLLGDSALYLCASSPLPGQSTEAFFGQGTRLTVV.

The chain uses TRBV7-9 and TRBJ1-1, with 7 nucleotides matching TRBD1. V lost 5 bases and J lost 2; bases outside the gene matches: 11. Germline CDR1 is SEHNR and CDR2 is FQNEAQ (reference sequence). The CDR3 has 16 residues. The CDR3 here is CASSPRQGGANTEAFF. CDR3 DNA: TGTGCCAGCAGCCCCAGACAGGGAGGCGCCAACACTGAAGCTTTCTTT. Combining the CDR3 with reference TRBV7-9 and TRBJ1-1 gives the whole variable domain DTGVSQNPRHKITKRGQNVTFRCDPISEHNRLYWYRQTLGQGPEFLTYFQNEAQLEKSRLLSDRFSAERPKGSFSTLEIQRTEQGDSAMYLCASSPRQGGANTEAFFGQGTRLTVV.

This clone was detected only once. The chain links TRBV7-2 to TRBJ1-4; perhaps TRBD1 as D (6 bases). The CDR3 extends over 13 amino acids. The V gene's germline CDR1 is SGHTA and CDR2 FQGNSA. Trimming cost V 5 bases and J 8 bases, with 12 bases left between them. This CDR3 reads CASSRGAMEKLFF. CDR3 sequence (DNA): TGTGCCAGCAGCCGGGGGGCAATGGAAAAACTGTTTTTT.

The chain is built from TRBV30 and TRBJ1-1, with 8 positions matching TRBD1. The CDR3 sequence is 14 residues long. Losses at the gene ends were 0 bases for V and 3 bases for J; bases not matched to a gene: 3. Looked up from germline, CDR1 is GTSNPN and CDR2 is SVGIG (reference sequence). As DNA, the CDR3 is TGTGCCTGGAGTGTACCAGGGGGCTACACTGAAGCTTTCTTT. It codes for CAWSVPGGYTEAFF.

The chain carries TRBV7-9 and TRBJ1-2, with TRBD1 matching 8 bases. There are 13 residues in the CDR3. From germline, CDR1 is SEHNR and CDR2 FQNEAQ (reference sequence). With V trimmed by 6 bases and J by 6 bases, 6 bases remained unmatched. The CDR3 DNA reads TGTGCCAGCAGGGAGGACAGGGAGGATGGCTACACCTTC. Its protein product is CASREDREDGYTF.

The V and J genes are TRBV29-1 and TRBJ2-7; D is unresolved. CDR1 and CDR2 from the germline V gene are SQVTM and ANQGSEA. The CDR3 has 13 residues. The V end lost 2 bases, the J end lost 2 bases, and 10 bases lay between the germline ends. The CDR3 is CSVEKVGPYEQYF. The CDR3 DNA sequence: TGCAGCGTTGAAAAGGTAGGTCCCTACGAGCAGTACTTC.

This rearrangement joins TRBV4-1 to TRBJ2-5; possibly TRBD2 for D (6 bases). Trimming took 2 bases from V and 9 from J, leaving 16 bases between them. This CDR3 has 14 amino acids. From germline, CDR1 is MGHRA and CDR2 YSYEKL. The CDR3 nucleotides are TGCGCCAGCAGCCAACGGGAGCGGGCCCCCCCCCAGTACTTC. It encodes CASSQRERAPPQYF.

The V and J genes are TRBV5-1 and TRBJ2-7; weak D call: TRBD2 (5 bases). Looked up from germline, CDR1 is SGHRS and CDR2 is YFSETQ. The ends were cut back, 4 bases at V and 2 bases at J, with 13 bases in the middle. The CDR3 loop spans 14 amino acids. In DNA form, the CDR3 reads TGCGCCAGCAGCCTGGGCGGGTACCCCTACGAGCAGTACTTC. This translates into CASSLGGYPYEQYF.

This rearrangement joins TRBV5-1 to TRBJ1-2; 7 bases match TRBD1. V lost 4 bases and J lost 5; bases outside the gene matches: 5. This CDR3 contains 13 residues. Germline V gene data show CDR1 as SGHRS and CDR2 as YFSETQ. CDR3 residues: CASSPGTAYGYTF. The CDR3 DNA sequence: TGCGCCAGCAGCCCAGGGACAGCATATGGCTACACCTTC.

The chain has TRBV6-6 and TRBJ2-7; D gene uncertain. Trimming left V 4 bases short and J 13 bases short, with 17 bases between. The CDR3 runs 12 residues. Germline V CDR1 and CDR2: MNHNY, SVGAGI (reference sequence). CDR3 residues: CASSSLGGSPYF. CDR3 DNA: TGTGCCAGCAGTTCCCTAGGCGGTTCTCCATACTTC.

The gene calls are TRBV5-5 and TRBJ2-2; D gene ambiguous. CDR1 and CDR2 from the germline V gene are SGHKS and YYEKEE (reference sequence). Between the trimmed V and J ends, which lost 3 bases and 5 bases, there was a span of 11 bases. There are 14 residues in the CDR3. The DNA of the CDR3 is TGTGCCAGCAGCTCCTCGACTCGGACCGGGGAGCTGTTTTTT. Protein: CASSSSTRTGELFF.

The chain is built from TRBV5-6 and TRBJ2-3; 7 bases fit TRBD1. Germline loops: CDR1 SGHDT, CDR2 YYEEEE. Unmatched junction bases numbered 7, after V lost 4 bases and J lost 2 bases. The length of the CDR3 is 15 residues. CDR3 region: CASSEQGRDTDTQYF. CDR3 nucleotide sequence: TGTGCCAGCAGCGAACAGGGGCGAGACACAGATACGCAGTATTTT.

The chain couples TRBV18 to TRBJ2-7; D is unclear. The CDR3 has 13 amino acids. V lost 0 bases to trimming and J lost 7 bases, with 10 bases between them. Germline V lookup: CDR1 KGHSH, CDR2 LQKENI. CDR3 nucleotides: TGTGCCAGCTCACCACCTTCGGTCTCTGAGCAGTACTTC. Protein: CASSPPSVSEQYF.

This chain connects TRBV19 to TRBJ1-2; 8 nucleotides match TRBD1. Unmatched junction bases numbered 11, after V lost 5 bases and J lost 6 bases. The CDR3 consists of 15 residues. CDR1 and CDR2 (germline): LNHDA, SQIVND (reference sequence). The CDR3 protein is CASSYFDRGIHGYTF. Here the CDR3 DNA reads TGTGCCAGTAGTTACTTTGACAGGGGAATTCATGGCTACACCTTC.

The chain carries TRBV5-1 and TRBJ1-1, with 7 positions matching TRBD1. There are 14 residues in the CDR3. The V and J ends lost 1 base and 6 bases, in that order; junction bases with no gene match: 6. Germline V gene sequence: CDR1 SGHRS, CDR2 YFSETQ. This CDR3 reads CASSLFGTVSEAFF. CDR3 DNA sequence: TGCGCCAGCAGCTTGTTTGGGACAGTATCTGAAGCTTTCTTT.

This clone was seen once. The chain joins TRBV6-5 to TRBJ2-5; TRBD1 might be the D (5 bases). The V end was cut by 5 bases, the J end by 5 bases, with 18 bases between. The CDR3 is 15 residues long. Germline-derived CDR1 and CDR2 are MNHEY and SVGAGI. The CDR3 region has the DNA TGTGCCAGCAGTCTAAAAGGCAGGGCATCGGAGACCCAGTACTTC. The encoded protein is CASSLKGRASETQYF.

The chain carries TRBV5-1 and TRBJ2-1; 11 nucleotides line up with TRBD2. The V and J ends lost 7 bases and 1 base, in that order; junction bases with no gene match: 4. The CDR3 loop spans 15 amino acids. Germline CDR1 SGHRS, CDR2 YFSETQ. Here the CDR3 reads CASQLAGASYNEQFF. CDR3 bases: TGCGCCAGCCAACTAGCGGGGGCGTCCTACAATGAGCAGTTCTTC.

The chain carries TRBV30 and TRBJ1-1; D gene unclear. Trimming pared 0 bases from V and 11 bases from J, leaving 10 bases between. This CDR3 has 11 amino acids. Per germline, CDR1 GTSNPN and CDR2 SVGIG (reference sequence). In DNA form, the CDR3 reads TGTGCCTGGAGTGTTGGAGGGAGGGCTTTCTTT. Protein product: CAWSVGGRAFF.

The chain links TRBV19 to TRBJ1-1; D perhaps matches TRBD1 (6 bases). The CDR3 length is 13 residues. Trimming took off 6 bases at V and 6 bases at J, with 14 bases between the two ends. CDR1 LNHDA and CDR2 SQIVND come from the germline V gene (reference sequence). CDR3 bases: TGTGCCAGTAGGCAACAGGGAGGGGCTGAAGCTTTCTTT. This codes for CASRQQGGAEAFF.

This clone showed up just once. The gene calls are TRBV2 and TRBJ2-5; 7 positions agree with TRBD1. The CDR3 spans 13 residues. From germline, CDR1 is SNHLY and CDR2 FYNNEI. Trimming took 9 bases from V and 3 from J; bases not matched to a gene: 7. The CDR3 reads CARRQGMEETQYF. CDR3 in DNA: TGTGCCAGGAGACAGGGCATGGAAGAGACCCAGTACTTC.